A selection of T cell receptor beta chains follows, all from one sample in a study of neoadjuvant anti-PD-1 for oral cavity cancer. Data came from immunoSEQ multiplex PCR; TCRdb stores just in-frame clones and leaves some out. This table has 7,000 or so clones, 60% to 80% appearing once. Source: PBMCs, taken before nivolumab (anti-PD-1) treatment. These receptors were taken from a person aged 35 to 85 with oral cavity squamous cell carcinoma. Both conserved end residues are part of each CDR3. The D gene is left open where the match is weak. Only part of the rows carry a size: once, few, many, or a class if the clone is expanded.

clone_size,d_call,v_call,j_call,cdr3_aa,cdr3_nt
-,-,TRBV19,TRBJ1-1,CASHPDRLNTEAFF,TGTGCCAGTCATCCCGACAGGTTGAACACTGAAGCTTTCTTT
-,-,TRBV9,TRBJ1-3,CASSPSRSGNTIYF,TGTGCCAGCAGCCCATCGCGCTCTGGAAACACCATATATTTT
few,-,TRBV7-9,TRBJ2-3,CASSRTDTQYF,TGTGCCAGCAGTCGCACAGATACGCAGTATTTT
-,TRBD1,TRBV5-1,TRBJ2-7,CASSFGTAITYEQYF,TGCGCCAGCAGCTTTGGGACAGCGATTACCTACGAGCAGTACTTC
once,TRBD1,TRBV5-8,TRBJ1-2,CASSLAGTGGGYGYTF,TGTGCCAGCAGCTTGGCCGGGACAGGGGGCGGGTATGGCTACACCTTC
-,TRBD1,TRBV10-3,TRBJ2-2,CAISERDRAGELFF,TGTGCCATCAGTGAGCGGGACAGGGCCGGGGAGCTGTTTTTT
-,TRBD1,TRBV7-2,TRBJ1-1,CASQGVLNTEAFF,TGTGCCAGCCAGGGGGTATTAAACACTGAAGCTTTCTTT
few,TRBD1,TRBV7-9,TRBJ2-2,CASSKGQPNTGELFF,TGTGCCAGCAGCAAGGGACAGCCGAACACCGGGGAGCTGTTTTTT
-,-,TRBV7-2,TRBJ1-5,CASSSVNQPQHF,TGTGCCAGCAGCTCAGTCAATCAGCCCCAGCATTTT
-,-,TRBV2,TRBJ1-2,CASTNRVGNYGYTF,TGTGCCAGCACTAACAGGGTGGGAAACTATGGCTACACCTTC
few,-,TRBV10-1,TRBJ2-3,CASSGSAGDTQYF,TGCGCCAGCAGTGGTTCAGCCGGTGATACGCAGTATTTT
-,-,TRBV4-2,TRBJ2-1,CASSQGVGDEQFF,TGTGCCAGCAGCCAAGGTGTGGGGGATGAGCAGTTCTTC
-,-,TRBV7-2,TRBJ1-5,CASSSWRGGNQPQHF,TGTGCCAGCAGCTCCTGGCGGGGAGGTAATCAGCCCCAGCATTTT
-,-,TRBV6-5,TRBJ1-1,CASSYINTEAFF,TGTGCCAGCAGTTACATTAACACTGAAGCTTTCTTT
-,TRBD1,TRBV11-3,TRBJ2-3,CASSPGQATDTQYF,TGTGCCAGCAGCCCGGGACAGGCCACAGATACGCAGTATTTT
-,-,TRBV5-4,TRBJ2-2,CASSAGWTGELFF,TGTGCCAGCAGCGCCGGCTGGACCGGGGAGCTGTTTTTT
-,TRBD1,TRBV30,TRBJ2-7,CAWSSPGQGLHEQYF,TGTGCCTGGAGCTCCCCGGGACAGGGGTTGCACGAGCAGTACTTC
-,-,TRBV7-9,TRBJ2-3,CASSLVGSGITDTQYF,TGTGCCAGCAGCTTAGTAGGCAGCGGCATAACAGATACGCAGTATTTT
-,TRBD1,TRBV7-2,TRBJ1-2,CASSLETGNGYTF,TGTGCCAGCAGCTTAGAGACAGGGAATGGCTACACCTTC
medium-sized,-,TRBV9,TRBJ2-1,CASSQSSVPYNEQFF,TGTGCCAGCAGCCAATCTAGCGTTCCCTACAATGAGCAGTTCTTC
-,TRBD2,TRBV11-3,TRBJ2-2,CASSLDQASGGAGELFF,TGTGCCAGCAGCTTGGACCAAGCTAGCGGGGGGGCCGGGGAGCTGTTTTTT
-,-,TRBV7-9,TRBJ1-2,CASSLVVTNYGYTF,TGTGCCAGCAGCTTAGTGGTAACAAACTATGGCTACACCTTC
-,-,TRBV9,TRBJ1-2,CASSFPRDRGNYGYTF,TGTGCCAGCAGCTTCCCCCGTGACAGAGGGAACTATGGCTACACCTTC
-,-,TRBV6-1,TRBJ1-3,CASSDRQVNSGNTIYF,TGTGCCAGCAGTGACAGACAGGTGAACTCTGGAAACACCATATATTTT
few,TRBD1,TRBV11-2,TRBJ1-2,CASSPRVDRRGQDYGYTF,TGTGCCAGCAGCCCCCGCGTCGATAGGAGGGGGCAGGACTATGGCTACACCTTC
few,TRBD1,TRBV7-9,TRBJ1-5,CASSRQGGNQPQHF,TGTGCCAGCAGCCGACAGGGGGGCAATCAGCCCCAGCATTTT
-,TRBD1,TRBV28,TRBJ1-5,CASSSQGISNQPQHF,TGTGCCAGCAGTTCACAGGGGATTAGCAATCAGCCCCAGCATTTT
-,-,TRBV7-8,TRBJ2-1,CASSLTKGLLKGQFF,TGTGCCAGCAGCTTAACTAAGGGACTTCTCAAAGGGCAGTTCTTC
few,-,TRBV7-9,TRBJ1-3,CASSLDGRGDTIYF,TGTGCCAGCAGCTTAGATGGCAGGGGAGACACCATATATTTT
-,-,TRBV4-2,TRBJ2-2,CASSQENTGELFF,TGTGCCAGCAGCCAAGAGAACACCGGGGAGCTGTTTTTT
few,TRBD1,TRBV14,TRBJ1-2,CASSQDSAGGRYGYTF,TGTGCCAGCAGCCAAGATAGCGCAGGGGGACGCTATGGCTACACCTTC